Below, 17 T cell receptor beta chains from the same sample are listed, as sequenced in a study of T cell responses to AZD1222 COVID-19 vaccine. Libraries were prepared by immunoSEQ multiplex PCR; TCRdb keeps only in-frame clonotypes and omits some of them. Of some 120,000 clones listed, 80% to 90% are singletons. The sample was peripheral blood, taken on day 0 of AZD1222 vaccination. The receptors originated from an adult in good health.

The chain has TRBV19 and TRBJ1-3; tentatively, D is TRBD1 (6 bases). The V gene lost 4 bases and the J gene lost 8 bases, with 9 bases spanning the gap. The CDR3 runs 12 residues. CDR1 is LNHDA and CDR2 is SQIVND in the germline V gene (reference sequence). CDR3 amino acids: CASSKAGDTIYF. The CDR3 DNA sequence: TGTGCCAGTAGTAAAGCAGGGGACACCATATATTTT. Full variable domain (rest looked up from reference TRBV19 and TRBJ1-3): DGGITQSPKYLFRKEGQNVTLSCEQNLNHDAMYWYRQDPGQGLRLIYYSQIVNDFQKGDIAEGYSVSREKKESFPLTVTSAQKNPTAFYLCASSKAGDTIYFGEGSWLTVV.

The chain is built from TRBV9 and TRBJ1-4; 12 nucleotides line up with TRBD1. There are 18 residues in the CDR3. Germline assignment: CDR1 SGDLS and CDR2 YYNGEE. The J segment lost 3 bases and the V segment lost 4 bases, leaving 10 bases of the junction unmatched. The CDR3 DNA reads as TGTGCCAGCAGCCCCGGGACAGGGGGCGGAACGGCTAATGAAAAACTGTTTTTT. It yields the protein CASSPGTGGGTANEKLFF.

The chain links TRBV4-2 to TRBJ2-4; possible D gene TRBD1, 6 bases. With 2 bases removed from V and 4 bases from J, the gap between germline ends came to 18 bases. The CDR3 is 17 amino acids. Germline CDR1 LGHNA, CDR2 YNFKEQ. The CDR3 loop reads CASSQPETRGSKNIQYF. CDR3 coding DNA: TGTGCCAGCAGCCAACCCGAAACCAGGGGTTCGAAAAACATTCAGTACTTC.

This clone occurred once. V is TRBV5-5 and J is TRBJ1-1; D not certain. The germline V gene has CDR1 SGHKS and CDR2 YYEKEE (reference sequence). With 1 base removed from V and 1 base from J, the gap between germline ends came to 8 bases. The CDR3 contains 14 residues. The CDR3 spells CASSLLGGNTEAFF. DNA for the CDR3: TGTGCCAGCAGCTTGTTAGGAGGGAACACTGAAGCTTTCTTT.

V gene TRBV5-1 combines with J gene TRBJ2-5; TRBD2 agrees at 7 bases. The CDR3 is 14 residues long. CDR1 and CDR2 from the germline V gene are SGHRS and YFSETQ. The V and J ends lost 2 bases and 5 bases, in that order; junction bases with no gene match: 6. CDR3 loop: CASSFQPGGETQYF. CDR3 nucleotides: TGCGCCAGCAGCTTCCAGCCCGGGGGGGAGACCCAGTACTTC.

The genes are TRBV19 and TRBJ2-5; D is possibly TRBD1 (5 bases). The CDR3 loop spans 14 amino acids. Germline CDR1 and CDR2: LNHDA and SQIVND (reference sequence). Deletions cut 4 bases from V and 2 bases from J, with 11 bases between. The CDR3, as DNA: TGTGCCAGTAGTACAAGGGGAAATCAAGAGACCCAGTACTTC. Translation gives CASSTRGNQETQYF. Filled out from reference TRBV19 and TRBJ2-5, the complete variable domain reads DGGITQSPKYLFRKEGQNVTLSCEQNLNHDAMYWYRQDPGQGLRLIYYSQIVNDFQKGDIAEGYSVSREKKESFPLTVTSAQKNPTAFYLCASSTRGNQETQYFGPGTRLLVL.

This rearrangement joins TRBV4-2 to TRBJ1-2; D uncertain. CDR3 length: 14 residues. Per germline, CDR1 LGHNA and CDR2 YNFKEQ. The V and J ends lost 0 bases and 8 bases respectively, with 13 bases between them. CDR3 coding DNA: TGTGCCAGCAGCCAAGATGGACGGGCCCAAGGCTACACCTTC. This translates into CASSQDGRAQGYTF.

The chain is built from TRBV10-3 and TRBJ2-7; TRBD1 matches 7 bases. Germline V gives CDR1 ENHRY, CDR2 SYGVKD. This CDR3 is built from 15 residues. J lost 5 bases, V lost 0 bases, and 7 bases had no gene match. The chain's CDR3 is CAISESNRGPNEQYF. The CDR3 DNA is TGTGCCATCAGTGAGTCGAACAGGGGCCCCAACGAGCAGTACTTC.

The CDR3 here is CSASGQGADEQFF. In DNA, the CDR3 is TGCAGTGCTAGTGGGCAGGGGGCGGATGAGCAGTTCTTC. This sequence joins TRBV20-1 and TRBJ2-1; TRBD1 matches at 8 bases. From germline, CDR1 is DFQATT and CDR2 SNEGSKA (reference sequence). The CDR3 is made up of 13 amino acids. Unmatched junction bases numbered 6, after V lost 3 bases and J lost 8 bases.

The chain recombines TRBV5-1 with TRBJ2-7, with TRBD1 matching over 10 bases. The CDR3 covers 14 residues. CDR1 is SGHRS and CDR2 is YFSETQ in the germline V gene. The V gene end was trimmed by 4 bases and the J gene end by 4 bases; junction bases not matched to a gene: 5. As DNA, the CDR3 is TGCGCCAGCAGCCCCCGACAGGGGGCTTACGAGCAGTACTTC. Protein: CASSPRQGAYEQYF.

The chain combines TRBV25-1 with TRBJ2-7; D unresolved. V was trimmed by 4 bases and J by 3 bases, leaving 4 bases between them. There are 11 residues in the CDR3. CDR1 MGHDK and CDR2 SYGVNS come from the germline V gene. The CDR3 DNA follows: TGTGCCAGCAGTGGCTACTACGAGCAGTACTTC. Encoded protein: CASSGYYEQYF.

V and J are TRBV7-8 and TRBJ2-2, with TRBD2 matching over 9 bases. The CDR3 totals 17 residues. From germline, CDR1 is SGHVS and CDR2 FQNEAQ. The J segment lost 1 base and the V segment lost 4 bases, leaving 7 bases of the junction unmatched. CDR3 nucleotide sequence: TGTGCCAGCAGCTATTCCGTGACTAGCGGGAACACCGGGGAGCTGTTTTTT. Protein: CASSYSVTSGNTGELFF.

This chain links TRBV7-8 with TRBJ2-7, with TRBD1 identical over 7 bases. The CDR3 sequence is 14 residues long. CDR1 is SGHVS, CDR2 FQNEAQ, per germline. V lost 7 bases and J lost 2; bases outside the gene matches: 8. The CDR3 sequence is CASTETGWTYEQYF. The DNA of the CDR3 is TGTGCCAGCACCGAGACAGGGTGGACCTACGAGCAGTACTTC.

CDR3 residues: CASSRGRAAYEQYF. The CDR3 bases are TGTGCCAGCAGCCGCGGGAGAGCCGCCTACGAGCAGTACTTC. The gene calls are TRBV6-2 or TRBV6-3 and TRBJ2-7; the match to TRBD2 covers 7 bases. V gave up 6 bases and J gave up 2 bases; unmatched junction bases: 7. Looked up from germline, CDR1 is MNHEY and CDR2 is SVGEGT. This CDR3 is 14 amino acids long.

This clone was picked up one time. This chain joins TRBV19 and TRBJ1-1; 9 bases align to TRBD1. The CDR3 runs 15 residues. V lost 10 bases to trimming and J lost 2 bases; unmatched junction nucleotides: 11. Germline CDR1 LNHDA, CDR2 SQIVND (reference sequence). CDR3 DNA sequence: TGTGCCACCGTTCCTCTGGACAGGGGAAACACTGAAGCTTTCTTT. Encoded protein: CATVPLDRGNTEAFF.

The gene calls are TRBV13 and TRBJ1-5; D gene unclear. Germline CDR1 is PRHDT and CDR2 is FYEKMQ (reference sequence). The CDR3 consists of 14 residues. The V end was cut by 2 bases, the J end by 3 bases, with 8 bases between. CDR3 sequence: CASSLKGYNQPQHF. CDR3 bases: TGTGCCAGCAGCTTAAAGGGATACAATCAGCCCCAGCATTTT.

The V and J genes are TRBV12-2 and TRBJ2-7; whether TRBD2, the table's D call, matches the DNA was not checked. TRBV12-2 is designated a pseudogene. The CDR3 length is 14 residues. The DNA for the CDR3 is TGTGCAAGTCGCTGCGGGGGGCGGTCATACGAGCAGTACTTC. Its translation is CASRCGGRSYEQYF.